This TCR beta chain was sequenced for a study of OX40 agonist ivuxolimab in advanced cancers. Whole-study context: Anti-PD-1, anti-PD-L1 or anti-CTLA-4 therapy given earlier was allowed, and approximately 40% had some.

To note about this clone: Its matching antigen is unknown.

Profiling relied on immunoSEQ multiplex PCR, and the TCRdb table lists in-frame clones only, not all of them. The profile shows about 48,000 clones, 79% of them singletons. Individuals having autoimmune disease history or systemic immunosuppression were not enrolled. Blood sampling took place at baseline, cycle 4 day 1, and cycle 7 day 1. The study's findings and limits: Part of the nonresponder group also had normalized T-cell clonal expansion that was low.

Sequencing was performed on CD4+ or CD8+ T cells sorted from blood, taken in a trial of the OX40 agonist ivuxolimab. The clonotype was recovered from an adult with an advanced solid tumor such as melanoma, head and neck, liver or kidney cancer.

The CDR3: CASSLASSGTYNEQFF. CDR3 DNA: TGTGCCAGCAGCTTGGCATCTAGCGGGACCTACAATGAGCAGTTCTTC. This chain connects TRBV5-6 to TRBJ2-1; 9 bases map to TRBD2. J lost 2 bases, V lost 0 bases, and 3 bases had no gene match. Looked up from germline, CDR1 is SGHDT and CDR2 is YYEEEE. The CDR3 contains 16 residues.